This TCR beta chain was sequenced for a study of identical twins. The CDR3 is 13 amino acids. Germline V lookup: CDR1 SQVTM, CDR2 ANQGSEA. Healthy Caucasians, and only they, were the donors. With template switching, a universal primer site was added, and the cDNA carried unique molecular identifiers. TCRdb analysed the 5' RACE reads with MiXCR anew, one entry per CDR3 protein. The data show 1.5 million to 2 million distinct CDR3 sequences, with about 32% seen just once and about 0.27% held by the top ten. Regarding this clonotype: Its antigen is unidentified.

Study conclusions and caveats: Cross-sectional statistical analysis was relied on for the conclusions, without the same donors being followed.

The chain links TRBV29-1 to TRBJ2-5; perhaps D is TRBD1 or TRBD2 (5 bases each). The J call is in doubt because the DNA end fits TRBJ2-7 better. The sample comprised cord blood. This receptor was taken from a newborn girl in good health. CDR3 region: CSVVGTPGGEQYF. CDR3 coding DNA: TGCAGCGTTGTCGGGACGCCTGGAGGCGAGCAGTACTTC.